One and the same sample provided the 9 T cell receptor beta chains below, sequenced in a study of T-cell memory formation after mild COVID-19 (dated by TCRdb to the early 2020s). The library relied on 5' RACE. Reads for this sample came from an Illumina NovaSeq 6000. TCRdb cleaned the public reads at Q25 with fastp, built clones with MiXCR and kept in-frame beta chains. For every CDR3 protein sequence, its rows merge into one entry that carries the most common genes and DNA. For this sample there are a few hundred thousand distinct CDR3 sequences; 20% to 25% appear just once. Of the sample, around 13% falls within the top ten clones. Sequences were obtained from PBMCs or a T cell subset sorted from them (not recorded which). Receptor source: an adult woman who had mild COVID-19 (a few samples of this study predate the infection). The sample titles of this study are shuffled in the database, so cell type and time point are left out; the donor was told from shared clones.

This clonotype was picked up a small number of times. The chain uses TRBV19 and TRBJ1-5; 10 nucleotides line up with TRBD1. Germline-derived CDR1 and CDR2 are LNHDA and SQIVND (reference sequence). V gave up 6 bases and J gave up 4 bases; unmatched junction bases: 6. The length of the CDR3 is 15 residues. The CDR3 loop is CASSRDRGPNQPQHF. The DNA of the CDR3 is TGTGCCAGTAGCAGGGACAGGGGCCCTAATCAGCCCCAGCATTTT.

The table lists this clonotype with a few counts. This rearrangement joins TRBV12-3 or TRBV12-4 to TRBJ1-1, with 10 bases matching TRBD1. CDR3 size: 14 residues. The J segment lost 5 bases and the V segment lost 5 bases, leaving 5 bases of the junction unmatched. The CDR3 nucleotides are TGTGCCAGCAGTGACAGGGGGCGGGTTACTGAAGCTTTCTTT. Its translation: CASSDRGRVTEAFF.

The rearrangement uses TRBV7-2 and TRBJ2-3, with TRBD2 matching over 7 bases. This CDR3 region has 15 residues. The germline gives CDR1 SGHTA, CDR2 FQGNSA. V lost 2 bases and J lost 5; bases outside the gene matches: 7. The CDR3 loop reads CASSLSGGGGDTQYF. Here the CDR3 DNA reads TGTGCCAGCAGCTTATCGGGCGGGGGTGGAGATACGCAGTATTTT.

This chain links TRBV12-3 or TRBV12-4 with TRBJ2-6, with D tentatively TRBD2 (5 bases). Trimming cost V 6 bases and J 4 bases, with 13 bases left between them. This CDR3 is 15 amino acids long. CDR3 DNA: TGTGCCAGCAGCCGCGCGGGTTTCGGGGCCAACGTCCTGACTTTC. Protein product: CASSRAGFGANVLTF.

This clonotype appeared a few times. The chain recombines TRBV7-2 with TRBJ1-2; TRBD1 aligns across 11 bases. CDR1 and CDR2 (germline): SGHTA, FQGNSA. Trimming took 4 bases from V and 0 from J; bases not matched to a gene: 4. The CDR3 is made up of 16 amino acids. The CDR3 sequence: CASSSGQGVANYGYTF. Here the CDR3 DNA reads TGTGCCAGCAGCTCGGGACAGGGGGTAGCTAACTATGGCTACACCTTC.

This chain links TRBV20-1 with TRBJ2-5; 8 positions match TRBD2. CDR3 length equals 14 residues. The ends lost 1 base at V and 4 bases at J; junction bases unmatched: 5. Germline V gene sequence: CDR1 DFQATT, CDR2 SNEGSKA (reference sequence). CDR3 nucleotide sequence: TGCAGTGCTAGAGCGGGAGGGCCTCGAGAGACCCAGTACTTC. Translation gives CSARAGGPRETQYF.

The rearrangement links TRBV5-6 to TRBJ1-5; 9 nucleotides align to TRBD1. The CDR3 covers 19 residues. Unmatched junction bases numbered 19, after V lost 4 bases and J lost 5 bases. Germline values: CDR1 SGHDT, CDR2 YYEEEE. The CDR3 loop reads CASSETGGRWDGRDQPQHF. The DNA of the CDR3 is TGTGCCAGCAGCGAAACAGGGGGCCGTTGGGATGGGAGGGATCAGCCCCAGCATTTT. The whole variable domain, filled in from reference TRBV5-6 and TRBJ1-5, reads DAGVTQSPTHLIKTRGQQVTLRCSPKSGHDTVSWYQQALGQGPQFIFQYYEEEERQRGNFPDRFSGHQFPNYSSELNVNALLLGDSALYLCASSETGGRWDGRDQPQHFGDGTRLSIL.

This clonotype is a singleton in its sample. The V call is TRBV6-5, the J call TRBJ2-1, with D maybe TRBD2 (6 bases). V dropped 6 bases and J dropped 3 bases, with 15 bases sitting between them. Germline V CDR1 and CDR2: MNHEY, SVGAGI. The CDR3 is 15 residues long. In DNA form, the CDR3 reads TGTGCCAGCAGCCCCTTTGGAGCGGGCTACAATGAGCAGTTCTTC. Translated: CASSPFGAGYNEQFF.

This clonotype showed up just a few times. The rearrangement joins TRBV20-1 to TRBJ2-1, with 11 bases aligning to TRBD2. Per germline, CDR1 DFQATT and CDR2 SNEGSKA (reference sequence). The V segment lost 5 bases and the J segment 3 bases; nucleotides outside the gene matches: 9. The CDR3 has 16 residues. CDR3 sequence reads: CSAAGTSGLSYNEQFF. The CDR3 DNA is TGCAGTGCTGCCGGGACTAGCGGTTTGAGCTACAATGAGCAGTTCTTC.